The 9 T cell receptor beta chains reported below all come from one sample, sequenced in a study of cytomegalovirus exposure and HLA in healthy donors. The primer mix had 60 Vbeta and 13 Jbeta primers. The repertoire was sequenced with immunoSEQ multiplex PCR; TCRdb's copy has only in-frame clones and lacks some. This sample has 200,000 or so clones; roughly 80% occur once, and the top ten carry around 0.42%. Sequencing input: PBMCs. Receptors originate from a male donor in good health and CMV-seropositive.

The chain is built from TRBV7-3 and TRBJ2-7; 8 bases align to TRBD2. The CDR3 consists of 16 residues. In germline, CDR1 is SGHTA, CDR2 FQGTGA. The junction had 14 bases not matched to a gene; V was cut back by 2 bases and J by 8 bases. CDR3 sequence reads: CASSLVAGLAAGQQYF. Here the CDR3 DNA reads TGTGCCAGCAGCTTAGTAGCAGGACTAGCTGCCGGACAGCAGTACTTC.

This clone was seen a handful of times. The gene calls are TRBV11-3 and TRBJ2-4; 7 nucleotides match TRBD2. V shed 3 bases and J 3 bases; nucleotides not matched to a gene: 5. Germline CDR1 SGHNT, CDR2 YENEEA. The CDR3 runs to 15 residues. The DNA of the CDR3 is TGTGCCAGCAGCTTGGGAGGGTCGGACAAAAACATTCAGTACTTC. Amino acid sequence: CASSLGGSDKNIQYF.

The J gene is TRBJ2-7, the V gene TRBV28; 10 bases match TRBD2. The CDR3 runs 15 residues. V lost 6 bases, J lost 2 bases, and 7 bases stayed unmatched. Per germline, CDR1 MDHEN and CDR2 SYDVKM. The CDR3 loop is CASSAWTSGTYEQYF. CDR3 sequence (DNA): TGTGCCAGCAGCGCTTGGACTAGCGGAACCTACGAGCAGTACTTC.

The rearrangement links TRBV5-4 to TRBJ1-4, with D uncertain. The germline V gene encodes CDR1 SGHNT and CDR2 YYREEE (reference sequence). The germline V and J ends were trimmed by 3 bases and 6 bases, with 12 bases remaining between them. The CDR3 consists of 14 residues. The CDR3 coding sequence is TGTGCCAGCAGCTCCCCAGGCAACGATGAAAAACTGTTTTTT. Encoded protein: CASSSPGNDEKLFF. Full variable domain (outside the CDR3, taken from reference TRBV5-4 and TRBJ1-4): ETGVTQSPTHLIKTRGQQVTLRCSSQSGHNTVSWYQQALGQGPQFIFQYYREEENGRGNFPPRFSGLQFPNYSSELNVNALELDDSALYLCASSSPGNDEKLFFGSGTQLSVL.

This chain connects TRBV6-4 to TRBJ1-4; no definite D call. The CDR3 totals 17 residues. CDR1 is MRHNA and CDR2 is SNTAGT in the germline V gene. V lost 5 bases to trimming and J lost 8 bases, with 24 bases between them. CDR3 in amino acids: CASSSPIIRRAGEKLFF. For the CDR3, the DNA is TGTGCCAGCAGTTCTCCAATCATCCGGCGGGCCGGAGAAAAACTGTTTTTT.

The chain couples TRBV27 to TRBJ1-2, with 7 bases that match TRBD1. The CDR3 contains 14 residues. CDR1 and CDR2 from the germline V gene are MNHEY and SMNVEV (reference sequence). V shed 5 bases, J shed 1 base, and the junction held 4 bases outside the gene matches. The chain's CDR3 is CASSTRDSNYGYTF. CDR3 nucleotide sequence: TGTGCCAGCAGTACTAGGGACAGTAACTATGGCTACACCTTC.

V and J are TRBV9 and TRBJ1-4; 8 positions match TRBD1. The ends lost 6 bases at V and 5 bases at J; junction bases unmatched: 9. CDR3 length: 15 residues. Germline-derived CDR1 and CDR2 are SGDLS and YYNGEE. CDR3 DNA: TGTGCCAGCACCGTTTCAGGGGGCGAGAATGAAAAACTGTTTTTT. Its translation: CASTVSGGENEKLFF.

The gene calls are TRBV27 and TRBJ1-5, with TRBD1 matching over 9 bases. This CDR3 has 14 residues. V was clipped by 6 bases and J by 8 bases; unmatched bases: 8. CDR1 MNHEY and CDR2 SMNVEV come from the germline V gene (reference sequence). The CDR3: CASSYRGRFEPQHF. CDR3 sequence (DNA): TGTGCCAGCAGCTACAGGGGGCGGTTTGAGCCCCAGCATTTT.

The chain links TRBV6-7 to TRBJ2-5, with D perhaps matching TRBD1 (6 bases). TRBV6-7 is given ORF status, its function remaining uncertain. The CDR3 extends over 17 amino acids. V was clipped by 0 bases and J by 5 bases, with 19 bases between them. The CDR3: CASSYSNDRRRSETQYF. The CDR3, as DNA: TGTGCCAGCAGTTACTCGAATGACAGGAGAAGATCCGAGACCCAGTACTTC.